The 5 T cell receptor beta chains in this list originate from one sample, sequenced in a study of blood T cell repertoires in COVID-19. Generated by immunoSEQ multiplex PCR, the TCRdb table keeps only in-frame clones and is missing some. This table has 130,000 to 150,000 clones, 88% appearing once. The sequenced sample consisted of PBMCs or T cells enriched from blood (not recorded which). These receptors all come from a young woman with acute COVID-19.

J is TRBJ2-7 and V is TRBV4-1, with 9 bases fitting TRBD2. Per the germline V gene, CDR1 is MGHRA and CDR2 is YSYEKL. The ends lost 4 bases at V and 2 bases at J; junction bases unmatched: 9. There are 16 residues in the CDR3. This CDR3 reads CASSRTSASGTYEQYF. CDR3 coding DNA: TGCGCCAGCAGCCGGACGAGTGCTAGCGGGACCTACGAGCAGTACTTC.

CDR3 nucleotides: TGTGCCACTAAATTCGGGGGGCTTTATACAGATACGCAGTATTTT. Its translation: CATKFGGLYTDTQYF. The chain carries TRBV19 and TRBJ2-3, with a possible D match to TRBD2 (7 bases). There are 15 residues in the CDR3. V lost 10 bases, J lost 3 bases, and 20 bases lay in between. Germline CDR1 reads LNHDA; CDR2 reads SQIVND (reference sequence).

The V call is TRBV13, the J call TRBJ1-2; D gene unclear. Germline V gene lookup returns CDR1 PRHDT and CDR2 FYEKMQ (reference sequence). Trimming pared 5 bases from V and 5 bases from J, leaving 9 bases between. The CDR3 length is 12 residues. The DNA for the CDR3 is TGTGCCAGCAGCCAGACATCGTATGGCTACACCTTC. It is translated as CASSQTSYGYTF.

The rearrangement uses TRBV30 and TRBJ2-1, with D possibly being TRBD1 (5 bases). Germline values: CDR1 GTSNPN, CDR2 SVGIG (reference sequence). CDR3 length: 15 amino acids. V lost 4 bases, J lost 0 bases, and 13 bases lay in between. The DNA of the CDR3 is TGTGCCTGGAACAGGAGACAGAGCTCCTACAATGAGCAGTTCTTC. It translates to CAWNRRQSSYNEQFF.

The gene calls are TRBV6-1 and TRBJ2-3, with 7 nucleotides matching TRBD2. The CDR3 has 16 amino acids. V was pared by 3 bases and J by 2 bases, with 8 bases of the junction left unmatched. Germline V lookup: CDR1 MNHNS, CDR2 SASEGT. The DNA for the CDR3 is TGTGCCAGCAGTGATCCGGCGGGAGCGAACACAGATACGCAGTATTTT. Its translation is CASSDPAGANTDTQYF.